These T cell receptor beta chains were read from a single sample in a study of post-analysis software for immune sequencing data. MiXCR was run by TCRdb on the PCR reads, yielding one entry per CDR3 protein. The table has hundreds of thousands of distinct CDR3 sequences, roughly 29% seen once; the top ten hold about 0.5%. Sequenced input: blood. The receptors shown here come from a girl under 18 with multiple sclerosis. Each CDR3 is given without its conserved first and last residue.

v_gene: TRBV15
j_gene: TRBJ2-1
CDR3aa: ATSRPRTGVGTEQF

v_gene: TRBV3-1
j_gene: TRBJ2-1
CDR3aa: ASSLPFGGYNEQF

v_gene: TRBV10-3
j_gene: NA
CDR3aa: AISDGQGAYNEQY

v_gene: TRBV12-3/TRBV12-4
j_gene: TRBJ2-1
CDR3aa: ASSTTGPTGQF

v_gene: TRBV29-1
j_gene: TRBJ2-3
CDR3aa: SVEGTGSPGATEPPDTQY

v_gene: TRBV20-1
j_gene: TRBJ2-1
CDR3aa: SARDLVSGDMSSYNEQF

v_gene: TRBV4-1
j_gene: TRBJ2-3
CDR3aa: ASSQAAGRTDTQY

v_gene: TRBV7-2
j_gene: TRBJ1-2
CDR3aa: ASSLAADDNYGYT

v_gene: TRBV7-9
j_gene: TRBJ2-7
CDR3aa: ASSLGPQGSYEQY

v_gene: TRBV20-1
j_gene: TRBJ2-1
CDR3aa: SAATPDNSYNEQF

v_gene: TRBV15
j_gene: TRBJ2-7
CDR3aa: ATSRDKGADSYEQY

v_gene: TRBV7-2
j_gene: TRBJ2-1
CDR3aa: ASSHGQGGAGVGEQF

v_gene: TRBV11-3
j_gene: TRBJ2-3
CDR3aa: ASSLNPLGTQY

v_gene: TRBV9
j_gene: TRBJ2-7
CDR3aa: ASSGGTSALEQY

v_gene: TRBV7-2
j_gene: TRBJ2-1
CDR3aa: ASSLRSHYNEQF

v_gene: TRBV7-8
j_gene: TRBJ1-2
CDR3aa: ASSLEDRIYGYT

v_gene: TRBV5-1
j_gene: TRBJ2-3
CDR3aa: ASSLLSGTTDTQY

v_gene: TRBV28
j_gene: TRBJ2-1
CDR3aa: ASSRDRVSEQF

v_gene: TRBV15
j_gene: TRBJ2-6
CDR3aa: ATSRAQGGFRANVLT